A selection of T cell receptor beta chains follows, all from one sample in a study of T cells after yellow fever vaccination. In TCRdb, the 5' RACE reads were re-called with MiXCR into one record per CDR3 protein. Here the sample spans some 300,000 distinct CDR3 sequences, around 4% being singletons. The material sequenced was PBMCs, taken on the day of the yellow fever booster vaccination. Receptors originate from a man younger than 35 who received the YFV17D yellow fever vaccine. CDR3s include the opening cysteine and the closing phenylalanine or tryptophan. A D gene is named only where the DNA matches it firmly. Size is omitted from some rows. Given values are once, few, many or a class for expanded clones.

V	size	J	D	CDR3	DNA
TRBV20-1	NA	TRBJ2-1	NA	CSARDPRGQFF	TGCAGTGCTAGAGATCCCCGTGGGCAGTTCTTC
TRBV6-6	many	TRBJ2-1	NA	CASSPSRLSYNEQFF	TGTGCCAGCAGCCCTAGTCGTTTGTCCTACAATGAGCAGTTCTTC
TRBV20-1	few	TRBJ2-7	TRBD2	CSAWTSAQSSYEQYF	TGCAGTGCTTGGACTAGCGCACAGAGCTCCTACGAGCAGTACTTC
TRBV6-1	NA	TRBJ1-2	NA	CASSSQGSYYGYTF	TGTGCCAGCAGTAGCCAGGGCAGCTACTATGGCTACACCTTC
TRBV7-2	many	TRBJ2-4	TRBD2	CASSLVSSGEGYRDIQYF	TGTGCCAGCAGCTTAGTCTCCAGCGGGGAGGGATACAGAGACATTCAGTACTTC
TRBV5-1	many	TRBJ2-2	NA	CATNFLGTGELFF	TGCGCCACCAACTTCCTTGGTACCGGGGAGCTGTTTTTT
TRBV20-1	many	TRBJ2-7	TRBD1	CSAGPAGTGSYEQYF	TGCAGTGCTGGCCCAGCCGGGACAGGGTCCTACGAGCAGTACTTC
TRBV20-1	few	TRBJ1-1	NA	CSADDSPYTEAFF	TGCAGTGCAGACGACAGTCCGTACACTGAAGCTTTCTTT
TRBV7-2	many	TRBJ2-7	NA	CASSSLTQGWYEQYF	TGTGCCAGCAGCTCCCTGACACAGGGCTGGTACGAGCAGTACTTC
TRBV12-3/TRBV12-4	many	TRBJ1-5	NA	CASSRGKQPQHF	TGTGCCAGCAGCAGGGGAAAGCAGCCCCAGCATTTT
TRBV20-1	NA	TRBJ1-2	NA	CSARVRDYGYTF	TGCAGTGCTAGAGTTCGGGATTATGGCTACACCTTC
TRBV9	few	TRBJ2-1	TRBD1	CASSAQGSGYNEQFF	TGTGCCAGCAGCGCACAGGGGTCCGGTTACAATGAGCAGTTCTTC
TRBV20-1	many	TRBJ2-7	TRBD1	CSAASDRGRAHF	TGCAGTGCTGCCTCCGACAGGGGCCGTGCTCACTTC
TRBV5-6	many	TRBJ1-6	TRBD1	CASSPTGVDSPLHF	TGTGCCAGCAGCCCGACAGGGGTTGATTCACCCCTCCACTTT
TRBV6-2/TRBV6-3	NA	TRBJ2-3	NA	CASSYSSAGAADTQYF	TGTGCCAGCAGTTACTCCTCCGCAGGGGCTGCAGATACGCAGTATTTT
TRBV9	many	TRBJ2-1	NA	CASSVRTGEQFF	TGTGCCAGCAGCGTTCGGACCGGAGAGCAGTTCTTC
TRBV25-1	NA	TRBJ1-4	NA	CASNSLGEKLFF	TGTGCCAGCAATAGCTTAGGTGAAAAACTGTTTTTT
TRBV18	NA	TRBJ1-4	NA	CASSPLALRNEKLFF	TGTGCCAGCTCACCACTCGCACTCAGGAATGAAAAACTGTTTTTT
TRBV20-1	many	TRBJ2-5	TRBD1	CSARPYLYRGRSETQYF	TGCAGTGCTAGACCCTACTTATACAGGGGGCGGTCTGAGACCCAGTACTTC
TRBV9	NA	TRBJ2-2	TRBD1	CASSGPGQGEAGELFF	TGTGCCAGCAGCGGACCGGGACAGGGAGAGGCCGGGGAGCTGTTTTTT